The 24 T cell receptor beta chains below all came from one sample that was sequenced in a study of T cell changes during pregnancy in multiple sclerosis (dated by TCRdb to the late 2010s). Library preparation employed the immunoSEQ multiplex PCR assay. Imported from immuneACCESS, the table was reduced by TCRdb to in-frame sequences with V and J called. These copies leave out some clones; in studies compared against another copy, an unresolved V gene accounts for under half, and the cause of the remainder is not known. Recorded for this sample are tens of thousands of clones; 85% to 95% of them occurred a single time. Clones ranked in the top ten supply 0.6% to 0.75% of the sample. The sample in question was CD4+ T cells from peripheral blood mononuclear cells, obtained in the third trimester of pregnancy. These receptors were taken from a female donor with multiple sclerosis, enrolled in a pregnancy study.

The J gene is TRBJ2-6, the V gene TRBV28, with D uncertain. There are 12 residues in the CDR3. Trimming removed 6 bases from V and 4 bases from J, with 4 bases in between. Per germline, CDR1 MDHEN and CDR2 SYDVKM. The DNA of the CDR3 is TGTGCCAGCAGATCGGGGGCCAACGTCCTGACTTTC. Protein: CASRSGANVLTF.

V gene TRBV7-6 combines with J gene TRBJ2-5, with D unresolved. Trimming shortened V by 7 bases and J by 2 bases, and 17 bases separated the two germline ends. The germline gives CDR1 SGHVS, CDR2 FNYEAQ. This CDR3 has 15 residues. CDR3 sequence reads: CASTPVGYGQETQYF. CDR3 DNA sequence: TGTGCCAGCACCCCAGTCGGATACGGGCAAGAGACCCAGTACTTC.

The V and J genes are TRBV27 and TRBJ1-4, with 9 bases identical to TRBD1. Per the germline V gene, CDR1 is MNHEY and CDR2 is SMNVEV (reference sequence). CDR3 length: 15 amino acids. V lost 5 bases and J lost 4; bases outside the gene matches: 5. This chain's CDR3 is CASSPLDRGNEKLFF. For the CDR3, the DNA is TGTGCCAGCAGTCCGCTGGACAGGGGTAATGAAAAACTGTTTTTT.

The chain couples TRBV2 to TRBJ1-1; D call uncertain. The CDR3 extends over 11 amino acids. Germline V lookup: CDR1 SNHLY, CDR2 FYNNEI. Trimming shortened V by 5 bases and J by 3 bases, and 4 bases separated the two germline ends. This CDR3 is CASSLYTEAFF. CDR3 nucleotides: TGTGCCAGCAGTCTCTACACTGAAGCTTTCTTT. Complete variable domain (other parts from reference TRBV2 and TRBJ1-1): EPEVTQTPSHQVTQMGQEVILRCVPISNHLYFYWYRQILGQKVEFLVSFYNNEISEKSEIFDDQFSVERPDGSNFTLKIRSTKLEDSAMYFCASSLYTEAFFGQGTRLTVV.

The CDR3 sequence: CATSRDRVSTEAFF. DNA of the CDR3: TGTGCCACCAGCAGAGATCGGGTGAGCACTGAAGCTTTCTTT. This sequence joins TRBV15 and TRBJ1-1; no firm D call. Germline V gene data show CDR1 as LNHNV and CDR2 as YYDKDF (reference sequence). The CDR3 covers 14 residues. The ends were cut back, 0 bases at V and 4 bases at J, with 9 bases in the middle.

This clone was found a few times. The chain combines TRBV19 with TRBJ1-2; 10 nucleotides match TRBD1. Germline values: CDR1 LNHDA, CDR2 SQIVND (reference sequence). The J segment lost 2 bases and the V segment lost 3 bases, leaving 6 bases of the junction unmatched. The CDR3 sequence is 16 residues long. CDR3 nucleotide sequence: TGTGCCAGTAGTATCTCGACAGGGGGCTCAAACTATGGCTACACCTTC. This codes for CASSISTGGSNYGYTF.

This sequence joins TRBV27 and TRBJ1-4; TRBD1 aligns across 7 bases. The J segment lost 7 bases and the V segment lost 5 bases, leaving 7 bases of the junction unmatched. This CDR3 has 14 amino acids. Per the germline V gene, CDR1 is MNHEY and CDR2 is SMNVEV (reference sequence). The CDR3 DNA follows: TGTGCCAGCAGTCCGACAGGGTTTGGTGAAAAACTGTTTTTT. Residues: CASSPTGFGEKLFF.

V is TRBV5-5 and J is TRBJ2-1; 9 nucleotides match TRBD1. This CDR3 region has 15 residues. The germline CDR1 and CDR2 sequences are SGHKS and YYEKEE (reference sequence). V shed 4 bases, J shed 1 base, and the junction held 3 bases outside the gene matches. DNA for the CDR3: TGTGCCAGCAGCCGGGACAGGGTTTCCTACAATGAGCAGTTCTTC. Amino acids: CASSRDRVSYNEQFF.

This chain connects TRBV28 to TRBJ2-1, with D uncertain. CDR3 length equals 16 residues. V gave up 6 bases and J gave up 0 bases, with 15 bases separating them. Per the germline V gene, CDR1 is MDHEN and CDR2 is SYDVKM. For the CDR3, the DNA is TGTGCCAGCAGCTCATCCCTGCGCGGCTCCTACAATGAGCAGTTCTTC. This sequence encodes CASSSSLRGSYNEQFF.

The CDR3 loop reads CASSSPGGSGYEQYF. In nucleotides, the CDR3 is TGTGCCAGCAGTTCCCCAGGCGGGAGCGGGTACGAGCAGTACTTC. The chain has TRBV6-5 and TRBJ2-5, with 7 bases lining up with TRBD2. With the DNA end fitting TRBJ2-7 better, the J assignment may be wrong. This CDR3 spans 15 amino acids. Per germline, CDR1 MNHEY and CDR2 SVGAGI.

J is TRBJ2-2 and V is TRBV19; 8 bases agree with TRBD1. Germline V gene sequence: CDR1 LNHDA, CDR2 SQIVND (reference sequence). The CDR3 extends over 15 amino acids. V lost 2 bases and J lost 6; bases outside the gene matches: 5. Written as DNA, the CDR3 is TGTGCCAGTAGTATAAACAGGGGGTCGTCCGGGGAGCTGTTTTTT. Translated: CASSINRGSSGELFF.

Details on this clone: An end of the junction differs from the germline gene, which may be a read error. The chain combines TRBV6-6 with TRBJ2-7; no reliable D call. The CDR3 has 15 residues. Germline loops: CDR1 MNHNY, CDR2 SVGAGI (reference sequence). CDR3: CAGRGGRIISYEQYF. The CDR3 nucleotides read TGTGCCGGCAGAGGCGGAAGAATTATCTCCTACGAGCAGTACTTC.

The J gene is TRBJ1-5, the V gene TRBV7-3; D not resolved. CDR3 length: 13 residues. The germline V gene has CDR1 SGHTA and CDR2 FQGTGA. V lost 2 bases and J lost 6, with 8 bases in between. The CDR3: CASSLGSGQPQHF. In DNA form, the CDR3 reads TGTGCCAGCAGCTTAGGGTCAGGTCAGCCCCAGCATTTT. The whole variable domain, remainder taken from reference TRBV7-3 and TRBJ1-5, is GAGVSQTPSNKVTEKGKYVELRCDPISGHTALYWYRQSLGQGPEFLIYFQGTGAADDSGLPNDRFFAVRPEGSVSTLKIQRTERGDSAVYLCASSLGSGQPQHFGDGTRLSIL.

The count of this clone is one. The genes are TRBV9 and TRBJ1-1; D perhaps matches TRBD1 (5 bases). Trimming cost V 0 bases and J 1 base, with 25 bases left between them. This CDR3 is built from 20 residues. Germline V gene lookup returns CDR1 SGDLS and CDR2 YYNGEE. The CDR3 reads CASSVDPGGTATVTNTEAFF. CDR3 nucleotides: TGTGCCAGCAGCGTAGACCCCGGAGGGACGGCTACAGTTACGAACACTGAAGCTTTCTTT.

This clone was detected once. This chain connects TRBV11-2 to TRBJ1-3, with 7 bases fitting TRBD1. The CDR3 loop spans 15 amino acids. Trimming took 5 bases from V and 0 from J; bases not matched to a gene: 4. Germline V gene lookup returns CDR1 SGHAT and CDR2 FQNNGV. In DNA form, the CDR3 reads TGTGCCAGCAGCGCAGGGGGTGGCTCTGGAAACACCATATATTTT. Amino acids: CASSAGGGSGNTIYF.

The CDR3 region is CAIHERLAGDHEQFF. CDR3 DNA: TGTGCCATCCATGAAAGACTAGCGGGAGACCATGAGCAGTTCTTC. The genes are TRBV10-3 and TRBJ2-1, with 12 nucleotides matching TRBD2. CDR3 length equals 15 residues. Trimming removed 8 bases from V and 8 bases from J; junction bases left unmatched: 10. Germline lookup yields CDR1 ENHRY and CDR2 SYGVKD.

The rearrangement uses TRBV28 and TRBJ1-5; 7 nucleotides match TRBD1. The CDR3 is made up of 15 amino acids. Germline V gene lookup returns CDR1 MDHEN and CDR2 SYDVKM. The V gene end was trimmed by 6 bases and the J gene end by 5 bases; junction bases not matched to a gene: 10. The CDR3 DNA is TGTGCCAGCAGGGGGCCGGACAGGTTATATCAGCCCCAGCATTTT. Translated: CASRGPDRLYQPQHF.

The genes are TRBV9 and TRBJ2-3; the D is unclear. Trimming stripped 4 bases from V and 0 bases from J, with 6 bases between. CDR3 length: 13 amino acids. The germline V gene encodes CDR1 SGDLS and CDR2 YYNGEE. CDR3 sequence reads: CASSPSSTDTQYF. Written as DNA, the CDR3 is TGTGCCAGCAGCCCCTCTAGCACAGATACGCAGTATTTT.

The J gene is TRBJ2-5, the V gene TRBV5-1; TRBD2 matches at 10 bases. There are 15 residues in the CDR3. Unmatched junction bases numbered 3, after V lost 0 bases and J lost 4 bases. Germline CDR1 and CDR2: SGHRS and YFSETQ. CDR3 protein: CASSLGTSGTETQYF. In nucleotides, the CDR3 is TGCGCCAGCAGCTTGGGGACTAGCGGAACAGAGACCCAGTACTTC.

DNA for the CDR3: TGTGCCAGCAGCGTAGGTGGCAGAAATTATGAAAAACTGTTTTTT. Residues: CASSVGGRNYEKLFF. V gene TRBV9 combines with J gene TRBJ1-4; D gene uncertain. Between the trimmed V and J ends, which lost 0 bases and 6 bases, there was a span of 12 bases. CDR3 size: 15 residues. Germline lookup yields CDR1 SGDLS and CDR2 YYNGEE.

The CDR3 reads CASSYRDRANEQFF. The CDR3 coding sequence is TGCGCCAGCAGCTACCGGGACAGGGCAAATGAGCAGTTCTTC. The chain combines TRBV5-1 with TRBJ2-1, with 9 bases that match TRBD1. Germline loops: CDR1 SGHRS, CDR2 YFSETQ. The CDR3 covers 14 residues. Trimming took 3 bases from V and 7 from J; bases not matched to a gene: 5.

This clone came up once. The rearrangement uses TRBV11-1 and TRBJ2-6, with D perhaps matching TRBD2 (5 bases). V lost 5 bases, J lost 0 bases, and 8 bases lay in between. Germline V gives CDR1 SGHAT, CDR2 FQDESV (reference sequence). The CDR3 has 15 residues. CDR3 loop: CASSRGSSGANVLTF. The CDR3 coding sequence is TGTGCCAGCAGCAGAGGGAGCTCTGGGGCCAACGTCCTGACTTTC.

The chain joins TRBV7-2 to TRBJ2-3, with 7 bases fitting TRBD1. Losses at the gene ends were 5 bases for V and 2 bases for J; bases not matched to a gene: 7. Germline-derived CDR1 and CDR2 are SGHTA and FQGNSA. The CDR3 is made up of 15 amino acids. CDR3 nucleotides: TGTGCCAGCAGCGTAACCGGGACAGACACAGATACGCAGTATTTT. This sequence encodes CASSVTGTDTDTQYF. The whole variable domain, remainder taken from reference TRBV7-2 and TRBJ2-3, is GAGVSQSPSNKVTEKGKDVELRCDPISGHTALYWYRQSLGQGLEFLIYFQGNSAPDKSGLPSDRFSAERTGGSVSTLTIQRTQQEDSAVYLCASSVTGTDTDTQYFGPGTRLTVL.

The rearrangement joins TRBV9 to TRBJ1-4; D ambiguous. The germline V gene has CDR1 SGDLS and CDR2 YYNGEE. Trimming shortened V by 2 bases and J by 0 bases, and 14 bases separated the two germline ends. The CDR3 has 17 residues. The CDR3, as DNA: TGTGCCAGCAGCGTTAGCGGACGGGTTGCAACTAATGAAAAACTGTTTTTT. Translating it yields CASSVSGRVATNEKLFF. The full variable domain, completed using reference TRBV9 and TRBJ1-4, is DSGVTQTPKHLITATGQRVTLRCSPRSGDLSVYWYQQSLDQGLQFLIQYYNGEERAKGNILERFSAQQFPDLHSELNLSSLELGDSALYFCASSVSGRVATNEKLFFGSGTQLSVL.